These T cell receptor beta chains were read from a single sample in a study of T cell changes during pregnancy in multiple sclerosis. Clones were read by immunoSEQ multiplex PCR, and TCRdb kept only the in-frame ones, dropping some. The profile covers tens of thousands of clones, with around 90% appearing a single time and approximately 0.27% taken by the ten largest. The starting material was CD4+ T cells from peripheral blood mononuclear cells, obtained in the second trimester of pregnancy. These receptor sequences come from a female donor with multiple sclerosis, enrolled in a pregnancy study. The CDR3 runs from the conserved cysteine through the conserved F or W. Clone sizes are given selectively: once, few, many, or a class where the clone is expanded.

J gene: TRBJ1-1
V gene: TRBV5-1
clone size: .
CDR3 protein: CASSSGTAVEAFF

J gene: TRBJ2-7
V gene: TRBV7-7
clone size: .
CDR3 protein: CASSLAARNPYEQYF

J gene: TRBJ1-4
V gene: TRBV19
clone size: .
CDR3 protein: CASSIRVREKLFF

J gene: TRBJ2-7
V gene: TRBV5-6
clone size: few
CDR3 protein: CASTLFGYEQYF

J gene: TRBJ2-7
V gene: TRBV19
clone size: once
CDR3 protein: CASSRRGDSYEQYF

J gene: TRBJ2-7
V gene: TRBV2
clone size: .
CDR3 protein: CASQKGHSSYEQYF

J gene: TRBJ2-1
V gene: TRBV18
clone size: .
CDR3 protein: CASSPGLAGASEQFF

J gene: TRBJ2-1
V gene: TRBV7-3
clone size: .
CDR3 protein: CASSPTSGTAYNEQFF

J gene: TRBJ2-7
V gene: TRBV4-2
clone size: .
CDR3 protein: CASSQLAGAAPYEQYF

J gene: TRBJ1-3
V gene: TRBV6-6
clone size: .
CDR3 protein: CASRLGAGNTIYF

J gene: TRBJ1-2
V gene: TRBV6-6
clone size: .
CDR3 protein: CASRAGGTYGYTF